Presented here are 15 T cell receptor beta chains from one specimen sequenced in a study of blood T cell repertoires in COVID-19. Clones were sequenced by immunoSEQ multiplex PCR, and TCRdb holds only the in-frame ones, with some missing. The sample has some 350,000 clones, about 90% seen once. Sequencing was performed on PBMCs or T cells enriched from blood (not recorded which). The receptor set was obtained from a woman in her twenties or thirties who had recovered from COVID-19.

V is TRBV19 and J is TRBJ2-5; TRBD2 might be the D (6 bases). V was shortened by 4 bases and J by 3 bases, with 12 bases between the two germline ends. The CDR3 runs 14 residues. From germline, CDR1 is LNHDA and CDR2 SQIVND (reference sequence). The CDR3 DNA reads as TGTGCCAGTAGTACCCAGCGGGTAAAAGAGACCCAGTACTTC. Protein sequence: CASSTQRVKETQYF.

The V and J genes are TRBV4-2 and TRBJ1-1; maybe TRBD1 (6 bases). V was shortened by 0 bases and J by 7 bases, with 12 bases between the two germline ends. Germline CDR1 and CDR2: LGHNA and YNFKEQ. The CDR3 is 14 amino acids. The CDR3 DNA reads as TGTGCCAGCAGCCAAGAGCAGGGGATCAATGAAGCTTTCTTT. Protein: CASSQEQGINEAFF.

The chain carries TRBV2 and TRBJ1-3; D gene uncertain. The germline V gene has CDR1 SNHLY and CDR2 FYNNEI. This CDR3 has 15 amino acids. Deletions cut 3 bases from V and 0 bases from J, with 9 bases between. The CDR3: CASSDTTFSGNTIYF. CDR3 nucleotides: TGTGCCAGCAGTGACACGACTTTCTCTGGAAACACCATATATTTT.

V and J are TRBV10-2 and TRBJ2-2; TRBD2 matches 7 bases. This CDR3 spans 15 amino acids. Losses at the gene ends were 6 bases for V and 0 bases for J; bases not matched to a gene: 4. CDR1 is WSHSY, CDR2 SAAADI, per germline. Written as DNA, the CDR3 is TGCGCCAGCAGATCACTAGCGACGAACACCGGGGAGCTGTTTTTT. Its translation is CASRSLATNTGELFF.

CDR3 amino acids: CASSPRKGTYNEQFF. DNA of the CDR3: TGTGCCAGCTCACCCCGGAAGGGGACCTACAATGAGCAGTTCTTC. This rearrangement joins TRBV18 to TRBJ2-1, with D possibly being TRBD1 (5 bases). V was trimmed by 3 bases and J by 2 bases, leaving 11 bases between them. The CDR3 spans 15 residues. Germline loops: CDR1 KGHSH, CDR2 LQKENI.

Turning to this clone: The junction departs from germline at one end; a sequencing error may be responsible. CDR3 residues: CASAPGGNQPQHF. The CDR3 region has the DNA TGTGCCAGCGCCCCAGGGGGCAACCAGCCCCAGCATTTT. The rearrangement links TRBV27 to TRBJ1-5; TRBD1 matches at 8 bases. This CDR3 is 13 amino acids long. Germline loops: CDR1 MNHEY, CDR2 SMNVEV (reference sequence).

The chain employs TRBV3-1 (or the pseudogene TRBV3-2) and TRBJ2-1; TRBD2 agrees at 10 bases. This CDR3 comprises 16 residues. Germline CDR1 LGHDT, CDR2 YNNKEL (reference sequence). J gave up 4 bases and V 2 bases, and 5 bases lay outside the gene matches. Written as DNA, the CDR3 is TGTGCCAGCAGCCAACATAGCGGGGGGCATTACAATGAGCAGTTCTTC. Translation: CASSQHSGGHYNEQFF.

This clone appeared a single time. This chain links TRBV9 with TRBJ2-5, with D perhaps matching TRBD2 (6 bases). The CDR3 has 15 amino acids. CDR1 and CDR2 from the germline V gene are SGDLS and YYNGEE. Trimming left V 0 bases short and J 0 bases short, with 9 bases between. CDR3 residues: CASSVGAGHQETQYF. The CDR3 DNA is TGTGCCAGCAGCGTAGGTGCGGGACACCAAGAGACCCAGTACTTC.

The V and J genes are TRBV10-3 and TRBJ1-2; 7 positions agree with TRBD1. With 4 bases clipped from V and 0 bases from J, the junction kept 17 bases outside the gene matches. Germline V gives CDR1 ENHRY, CDR2 SYGVKD. CDR3 size: 19 residues. DNA for the CDR3: TGTGCCATCAGTGCTTTCAGGAGAGGGGGCGAGAGATCTAACTATGGCTACACCTTC. This sequence encodes CAISAFRRGGERSNYGYTF.

V usage is TRBV4-1 and J usage is TRBJ2-1; D might be TRBD2 (6 bases). Trimming shortened V by 3 bases and J by 4 bases, and 16 bases separated the two germline ends. Germline-derived CDR1 and CDR2 are MGHRA and YSYEKL. The CDR3 covers 16 residues. The CDR3 here is CASSHSRSGRYNEQFF. In DNA, the CDR3 is TGCGCCAGCAGCCACAGCCGAAGCGGGCGTTACAATGAGCAGTTCTTC.

V is TRBV6-5 and J is TRBJ2-7; D ambiguous. Trimming cost V 5 bases and J 3 bases, with 11 bases left between them. Germline V gene lookup returns CDR1 MNHEY and CDR2 SVGAGI. CDR3 length: 13 amino acids. The CDR3 is CASSLDGFYEQYF. The CDR3 DNA follows: TGTGCCAGCAGTCTCGACGGGTTCTACGAGCAGTACTTC.

This chain links TRBV7-3 with TRBJ2-3; TRBD1 is a possible D gene (6 bases). Trimming took off 1 base at V and 2 bases at J, with 13 bases between the two ends. Germline loops: CDR1 SGHTA, CDR2 FQGTGA. The CDR3 length is 16 residues. CDR3 sequence: CASSLIPDSNTDTQYF. In DNA form, the CDR3 reads TGTGCCAGCAGCTTAATCCCGGACAGTAACACAGATACGCAGTATTTT.

V is TRBV7-9 and J is TRBJ1-2, with a possible D match to TRBD1 (6 bases). Germline CDR1 and CDR2: SEHNR and FQNEAQ (reference sequence). This CDR3 spans 14 amino acids. V was shortened by 1 base and J by 6 bases, with 12 bases between the two germline ends. The CDR3 reads CASSLETGRNGYTF. DNA for the CDR3: TGTGCCAGCAGCTTAGAAACAGGGCGCAATGGCTACACCTTC.

This clone was detected a few times. V is TRBV3-1 (or the pseudogene TRBV3-2) and J is TRBJ2-1, with 7 bases that match TRBD2. V gave up 1 base and J gave up 14 bases; unmatched junction bases: 8. The CDR3 is 13 residues long. In germline, CDR1 is LGHDT, CDR2 YNNKEL (reference sequence). This chain's CDR3 is CASSQGAGEEKFF. The CDR3, as DNA: TGTGCCAGCAGCCAAGGGGCGGGGGAAGAAAAGTTCTTC.

This chain links TRBV4-1 with TRBJ2-2; 9 nucleotides match TRBD1. The CDR3 covers 16 residues. Germline loops: CDR1 MGHRA, CDR2 YSYEKL. V lost 2 bases, J lost 1 base, and 2 bases stayed unmatched. CDR3 sequence reads: CASSQKDRGNTGELFF. The CDR3 DNA reads as TGCGCCAGCAGCCAAAAGGACAGGGGGAACACCGGGGAGCTGTTTTTT.